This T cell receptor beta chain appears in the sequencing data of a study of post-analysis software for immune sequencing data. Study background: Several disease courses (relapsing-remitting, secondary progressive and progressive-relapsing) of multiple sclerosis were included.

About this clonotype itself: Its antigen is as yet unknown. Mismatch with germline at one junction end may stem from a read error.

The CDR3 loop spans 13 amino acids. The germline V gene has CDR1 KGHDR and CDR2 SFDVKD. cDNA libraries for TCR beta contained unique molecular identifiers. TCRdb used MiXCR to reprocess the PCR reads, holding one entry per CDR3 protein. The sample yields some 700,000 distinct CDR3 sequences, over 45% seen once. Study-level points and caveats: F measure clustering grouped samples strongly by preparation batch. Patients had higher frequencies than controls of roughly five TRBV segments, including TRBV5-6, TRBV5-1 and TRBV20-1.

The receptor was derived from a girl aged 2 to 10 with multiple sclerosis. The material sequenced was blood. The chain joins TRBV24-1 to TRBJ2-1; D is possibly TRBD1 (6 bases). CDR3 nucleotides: TGTGCTACCAGTGATCCAGGGGTCCATGAGCAGTTCTTC. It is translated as CATSDPGVHEQFF.